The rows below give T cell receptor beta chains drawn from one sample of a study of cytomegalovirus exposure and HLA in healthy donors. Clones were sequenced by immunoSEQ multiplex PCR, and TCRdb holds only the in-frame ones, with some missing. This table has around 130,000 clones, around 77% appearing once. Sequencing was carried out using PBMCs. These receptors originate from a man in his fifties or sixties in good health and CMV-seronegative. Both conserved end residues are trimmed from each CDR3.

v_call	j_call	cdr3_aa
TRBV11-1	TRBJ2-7	ASSRRGVGTSGTYEQY
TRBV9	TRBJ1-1	ASSVDSLRNTEAF
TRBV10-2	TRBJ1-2	ASAAAGGSGGYT
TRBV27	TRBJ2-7	ASSFSGGYPYEQY
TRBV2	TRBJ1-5	ASTGNLYQPQH
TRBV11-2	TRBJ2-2	ASSYLAGVGELF
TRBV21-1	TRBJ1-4	ASIANEKLF
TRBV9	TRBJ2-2	ASSVGSGGATGELF
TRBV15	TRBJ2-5	ATSRGGEETQY
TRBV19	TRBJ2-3	ASKSGSYSSTDTQY
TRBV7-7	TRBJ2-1	ASSLAVMREQF
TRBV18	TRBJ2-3	ASSPLHSNTDTQY
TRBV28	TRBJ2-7	ASTSIGTGVRYEQY
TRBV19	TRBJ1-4	ASSIRGAATNEKLF
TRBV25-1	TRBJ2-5	ASSEFLASGRQETQY
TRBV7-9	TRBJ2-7	ASSLDLAGGHEQY
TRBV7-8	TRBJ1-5	ASSRTADSQPQH
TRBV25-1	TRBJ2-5	ASSERGLGETQY
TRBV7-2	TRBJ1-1	ASSPQGTAEAF
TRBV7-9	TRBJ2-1	ASSLRGQRETSNEQF
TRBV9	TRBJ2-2	ASSVELAGTGELF
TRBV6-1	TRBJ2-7	ASSEYGGLGYEQY
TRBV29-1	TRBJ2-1	SVEGGRMAAYNEQF
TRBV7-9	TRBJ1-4	ASTVPWGRYEKLF
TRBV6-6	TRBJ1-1	ASSYSARTGSTEAF
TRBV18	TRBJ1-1	ASSGGIGDSYSTF
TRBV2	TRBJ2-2	ASSEQGPGELF